These 3 T cell receptor beta chains were all obtained from the same sample, sequenced in a study of control samples from healthy donors and cancer patients. Clones were read by immunoSEQ multiplex PCR, and TCRdb kept only the in-frame ones, dropping some. Of around 250,000 clones in the sample, approximately 80% were seen once. The specimen sequenced was PBMCs. These TCRs come from a woman aged 60-75 years with lung cancer.

This clone appeared a single time. The rearrangement joins TRBV2 to TRBJ1-5, with 8 bases aligning to TRBD1. Trimming took 4 bases from V and 7 from J; bases not matched to a gene: 3. CDR1 and CDR2 (germline): SNHLY, FYNNEI. This CDR3 spans 13 amino acids. CDR3: CASSGTGYQPQHF. As DNA, the CDR3 is TGTGCCAGCAGTGGGACAGGGTACCAGCCCCAGCATTTT.

The rearrangement links TRBV18 to TRBJ1-6, with 8 bases fitting TRBD1. V lost 3 bases to trimming and J lost 7 bases; unmatched junction nucleotides: 5. This CDR3 is 15 amino acids long. Germline loops: CDR1 KGHSH, CDR2 LQKENI. The CDR3 is CASSPPGQANSPLHF. The DNA of the CDR3 is TGTGCCAGCTCACCGCCGGGACAGGCCAATTCACCCCTCCACTTT.

The chain employs TRBV2 and TRBJ2-1, with D possibly being TRBD1 (5 bases). Trimming pared 1 base from V and 4 bases from J, leaving 17 bases between. In germline, CDR1 is SNHLY, CDR2 FYNNEI. The CDR3 consists of 17 residues. CDR3 DNA: TGTGCCAGCAGTGAAGGGTTGGGGCCCACTGCTTACAATGAGCAGTTCTTC. Its protein product is CASSEGLGPTAYNEQFF.